This T cell receptor beta chain derives from a study of blood T cell repertoires in COVID-19. The assay was immunoSEQ multiplex PCR, and TCRdb's table has in-frame clones only and misses some. Among about 210,000 clones, around four fifths were seen once, and the ten largest hold less than 3.5%. The CDR3 covers 15 residues. Looked up from germline, CDR1 is MNHEY and CDR2 is SVGAGI. V lost 8 bases to trimming and J lost 2 bases, with 15 bases between them. The sample comprised peripheral blood. The chain is built from TRBV6-5 and TRBJ2-2; D is perhaps TRBD2 (5 bases). This clonotype was sampled from a man aged 45-65 years with active or convalescent COVID-19. The CDR3 loop is CASGWTDSNTGELFF. The CDR3 DNA follows: TGTGCCAGCGGCTGGACGGACTCAAACACCGGGGAGCTGTTTTTT.